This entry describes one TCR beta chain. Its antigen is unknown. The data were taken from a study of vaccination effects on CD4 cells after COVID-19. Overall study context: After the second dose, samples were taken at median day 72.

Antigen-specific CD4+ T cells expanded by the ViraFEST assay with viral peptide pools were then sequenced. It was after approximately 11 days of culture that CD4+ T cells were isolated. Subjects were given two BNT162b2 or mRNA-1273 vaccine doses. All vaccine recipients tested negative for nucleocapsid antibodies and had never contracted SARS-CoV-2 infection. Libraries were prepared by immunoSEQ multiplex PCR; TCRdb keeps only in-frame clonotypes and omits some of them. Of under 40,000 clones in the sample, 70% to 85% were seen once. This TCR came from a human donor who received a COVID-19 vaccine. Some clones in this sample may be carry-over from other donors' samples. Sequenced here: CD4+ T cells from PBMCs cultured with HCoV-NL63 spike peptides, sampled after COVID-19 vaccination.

The CDR3 DNA is TGTGCCATCAGTGAGCCGGGACACATGAACACCGGGGAGCTGTTTTTT. It translates to CAISEPGHMNTGELFF. This chain links TRBV10-3 with TRBJ2-2; D is possibly TRBD1 (6 bases). V shed 2 bases and J shed 1 base, with 11 bases lying between them. Germline V lookup: CDR1 ENHRY, CDR2 SYGVKD. The CDR3 runs 16 residues.